This T cell receptor beta chain was found in a study of T cells in Graves' hyperthyroidism and ophthalmopathy. Overall study context: Peripheral blood was drawn at first diagnosis, prior to all treatment.

Ten or more counts support this clonotype. No antigen is known for it. The hyperthyroidism patients had all been newly diagnosed, and their disease duration was under 2 months. Their ages ranged from 18 to 65 years. Study results and limitations: Expanded thyroid clonotypes (above 0.001) were mostly also found in blood.

Using RNA transcripts as the source, TCR beta CDR3 regions were amplified. An initial round of RT-PCR targeting the TCR CDR3 relied on the HTBI primer set. In TCRdb, the multiplex PCR reads were re-called with MiXCR into one record per CDR3 protein. The sample carries some 770,000 distinct CDR3 sequences, roughly 17% recorded once. This sequence originates from a man in his late teens or twenties with Graves' hyperthyroidism. Input material: blood.

The CDR3 loop reads CASSGPGTAVGGYTF. CDR3 nucleotides: TGTGCCAGCAGCGGGCCCGGGACGGCGGTGGGTGGCTACACCTTC. The chain combines TRBV9 with TRBJ1-2, with D possibly TRBD1 on 5 matching bases. Trimming cost V 3 bases and J 7 bases, with 19 bases left between them. The CDR3 runs to 15 residues. Germline V CDR1 and CDR2: SGDLS, YYNGEE.